The 15 T cell receptor beta chains below were found in one sample sequenced in a study of spatial heterogeneity in lung cancer. As for time point: sample taken at primary tumor resection. Extraction of whole RNA from tumor, nontumor lung or frozen PBMC preceded unsorted sequencing. From the 5' RACE reads, TCRdb called clonotypes with MiXCR, one entry per CDR3 protein. The sample carries approximately 13,000 distinct CDR3 sequences, roughly 5% recorded once. Sequences were derived from lung tumor tissue, sampled at surgery. These receptors originate from a human donor with early-stage non-small cell lung cancer.

This clonotype was recorded many times. This beta chain is off target for a library built for alpha chains, so its abundance means little. The chain links TRBV6-1 to TRBJ2-6, with TRBD1 matching 8 bases. This CDR3 region has 19 residues. J was trimmed by 4 bases and V by 3 bases; bases with no gene match: 14. From germline, CDR1 is MNHNS and CDR2 SASEGT. Written as DNA, the CDR3 is TGTGCCAGCAGTGAGACGACAGGGGAATTTGTGTTAGGGGCCAACGTCCTGACTTTC. Translated: CASSETTGEFVLGANVLTF.

This clonotype came up many times. A library made for alpha chains picked up this beta chain off target, so its size means little. The chain combines TRBV29-1 with TRBJ2-3; 10 bases are shared with TRBD2. The CDR3 spans 15 residues. V lost 7 bases and J lost 2; bases outside the gene matches: 9. Germline-derived CDR1 and CDR2 are SQVTM and ANQGSEA. The CDR3 reads CSARESGRDTDTQYF. DNA of the CDR3: TGCAGCGCGCGGGAGAGCGGGAGGGACACAGATACGCAGTATTTT.

This clonotype has at least ten counts. Since it is a stray read in a library aimed at alpha chains, this beta chain has a size that is not meaningful. CDR3 DNA sequence: TGTGCCAGCAGCTCCGGGACGCTCGGCTACCCCTACGAGCAGTACGTC. Its protein product is CASSSGTLGYPYEQYV. The rearrangement joins TRBV7-8 to TRBJ2-7; perhaps D is TRBD1 or TRBD2 (5 bases each). CDR1 SGHVS and CDR2 FQNEAQ come from the germline V gene. The length of the CDR3 is 16 residues. Deletions cut 4 bases from V and 2 bases from J, with 18 bases between.

By its share, this clonotype is medium-sized. This beta chain is an off-target read within a library intended for alpha chains, so its frequency means little. The J gene is TRBJ1-1, the V gene TRBV6-2 or TRBV6-3; 10 bases match TRBD1. Looked up from germline, CDR1 is MNHEY and CDR2 is SVGEGT. The CDR3 totals 13 residues. After removal of 8 bases from V and 0 bases from J, the junction contained 0 bases not matched to a gene. The CDR3 sequence is CASGTGVNTEAFF. As DNA, the CDR3 is TGTGCCAGCGGGACAGGGGTGAACACTGAAGCTTTCTTT.

This clonotype appeared many times. For a library built for alpha chains, this beta chain is a stray read; little rests on its size. This chain uses TRBV7-2 with TRBJ1-5; D gene uncertain. The V end lost 5 bases, the J end lost 1 base, and 12 bases lay between the germline ends. The CDR3 runs to 15 residues. Germline CDR1 SGHTA, CDR2 FQGNSA. CDR3 nucleotides: TGTGCCAGCAGCCCACGGGGAGTAAGCAATCAGCCCCAGCATTTT. Encoded protein: CASSPRGVSNQPQHF. Supplemented by reference TRBV7-2 and TRBJ1-5, the full variable domain reads GAGVSQSPSNKVTEKGKDVELRCDPISGHTALYWYRQSLGQGLEFLIYFQGNSAPDKSGLPSDRFSAERTGGSVSTLTIQRTQQEDSAVYLCASSPRGVSNQPQHFGDGTRLSIL.

Concerning this clonotype: Because the library targeted alpha chains, this beta chain is an off-target read whose size means little. This chain joins TRBV4-3 and TRBJ2-3, with TRBD1 matching 8 bases. The CDR3 runs to 18 residues. Per germline, CDR1 LGHNA and CDR2 YSLEER. Losses at the gene ends were 0 bases for V and 0 bases for J; bases not matched to a gene: 8. The CDR3 region is CASSQDRQGSSSTDTQYF. The CDR3 DNA follows: TGCGCCAGCAGCCAAGATCGACAGGGGTCTTCTAGCACAGATACGCAGTATTTT.

This clonotype was recorded once. An end of the junction differs from the germline gene, which may be a read error. This beta chain slipped into a library made for alpha chains as a stray read, so its size is not meaningful. The chain employs TRBV6-6 and TRBJ1-1; D gene uncertain. The CDR3 has 16 residues. In germline, CDR1 is MNHNY, CDR2 SVGAGI (reference sequence). Here the CDR3 reads CASSPDWENWNTEALF. For the CDR3, the DNA is TGTGCCAGCAGCCCCGATTGGGAAAACTGGAACACTGAAGCTCTCTTT.

This clonotype has at least ten counts. This beta chain represents an off-target read in a library built for alpha chains; its size is of limited meaning. J is TRBJ2-2 and V is TRBV20-1; TRBD2 matches at 7 bases. Germline trimming cut 1 base from V and 5 bases from J; bases unmatched to any gene: 7. CDR3 length: 15 amino acids. The germline CDR1 and CDR2 sequences are DFQATT and SNEGSKA (reference sequence). In DNA, the CDR3 is TGCAGTGCTAGAGTAGGCGGGAGTGGGACCGGGGAGCTGTTTTTT. It encodes CSARVGGSGTGELFF.

This clonotype was seen more than once but under ten times. This beta chain is off target for a library built for alpha chains, so its abundance means little. V is TRBV4-3 and J is TRBJ1-1; TRBD1 agrees at 9 bases. CDR3 size: 16 residues. V lost 5 bases, J lost 1 base, and 8 bases stayed unmatched. Looked up from germline, CDR1 is LGHNA and CDR2 is YSLEER. CDR3 amino acids: CASSERTGVKNTEAFF. CDR3 bases: TGCGCCAGCAGCGAAAGGACAGGGGTCAAGAACACTGAAGCTTTCTTT.

This clonotype was seen many times. Because this beta chain is a stray read in a library intended to capture alpha chains, its abundance should not be given much weight. V is TRBV29-1 and J is TRBJ2-5; maybe TRBD2 (6 bases). The CDR3 is 14 residues long. Trimming took off 5 bases at V and 2 bases at J, with 15 bases between the two ends. CDR1 is SQVTM and CDR2 is ANQGSEA in the germline V gene. CDR3 in DNA: TGCAGCGTTATAGGGACTTCACTACAAGAGACCCAGTACTTC. Protein product: CSVIGTSLQETQYF.

Many counts were recorded for this clonotype. Little can be read into the size of this beta chain, an off-target read in a library designed for alpha chains. The chain is built from TRBV20-1 and TRBJ1-2; tentative D call: TRBD1 (5 bases). Trimming took off 3 bases at V and 0 bases at J, with 14 bases between the two ends. The CDR3 length is 15 residues. Germline CDR1 DFQATT, CDR2 SNEGSKA (reference sequence). CDR3 DNA sequence: TGCAGTGCTAGTCACCCAGGGAGAGCTAACTATGGCTACACCTTC. Amino acid sequence: CSASHPGRANYGYTF.

As concerns this clonotype: This beta chain is off target for a library built for alpha chains, so its abundance means little. The rearrangement uses TRBV9 and TRBJ2-1, with 8 bases identical to TRBD2. CDR3 length: 15 amino acids. Germline V gene data show CDR1 as SGDLS and CDR2 as YYNGEE. Unmatched junction bases numbered 7, after V lost 4 bases and J lost 4 bases. The DNA of the CDR3 is TGTGCCAGCAGCTCATCAGCGGGAGCTTACAATGAGCAGTTCTTC. Its translation: CASSSSAGAYNEQFF.

This clonotype was detected many times. The size of this beta chain means little, since it is a stray read in a library made for alpha chains. The chain recombines TRBV20-1 with TRBJ1-5; D is unresolved. V was trimmed by 4 bases and J by 0 bases, leaving 13 bases between them. Germline V gene lookup returns CDR1 DFQATT and CDR2 SNEGSKA (reference sequence). This CDR3 has 15 amino acids. The CDR3 nucleotides are TGCAGTGCTAAGATTCGTGGGAATAGCAATCAGCCCCAGCATTTT. Translated, it gives CSAKIRGNSNQPQHF.

On this clonotype itself: Found in a library prepared for alpha chains, this beta chain is an off-target read, and its abundance has little meaning. The chain carries TRBV12-3 or TRBV12-4 and TRBJ1-2; 7 bases match TRBD1. J lost 5 bases, V lost 6 bases, and 9 bases had no gene match. This CDR3 spans 14 amino acids. The CDR3: CASRQGGRGYGYTF. CDR3 bases: TGTGCCAGCAGACAAGGGGGCAGGGGTTATGGCTACACCTTC.

This clonotype showed up many times. As an off-target read in a library built for alpha chains, this beta chain has a frequency of little significance. V is TRBV6-5 and J is TRBJ2-3; TRBD2 matches at 8 bases. V shed 6 bases, J shed 1 base, and the junction held 3 bases outside the gene matches. This CDR3 contains 14 residues. CDR1 is MNHEY, CDR2 SVGAGI, per germline. CDR3 region: CASRTLAGTDTQYF. The DNA for the CDR3 is TGTGCCAGCAGAACACTAGCGGGCACAGATACGCAGTATTTT.